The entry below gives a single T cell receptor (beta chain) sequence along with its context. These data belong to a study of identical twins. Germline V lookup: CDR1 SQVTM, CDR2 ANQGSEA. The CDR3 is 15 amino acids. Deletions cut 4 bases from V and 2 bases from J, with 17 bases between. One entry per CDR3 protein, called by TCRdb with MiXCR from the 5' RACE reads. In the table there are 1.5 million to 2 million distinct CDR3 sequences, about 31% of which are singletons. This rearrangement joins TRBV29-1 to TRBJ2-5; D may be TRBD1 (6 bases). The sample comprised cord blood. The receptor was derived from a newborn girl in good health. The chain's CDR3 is CSVGWTAGDQETQYF. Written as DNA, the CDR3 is TGCAGCGTTGGATGGACAGCTGGGGATCAAGAGACCCAGTACTTC.